This TCR beta chain is drawn from a study of blood T cell repertoires in COVID-19. Across the study: The cDNA or gDNA used as material had been derived from T cells, B-cell-depleted T cells, or PBMCs.

V dropped 3 bases and J dropped 1; count of bases not matched to a gene: 5. The CDR3 spans 16 residues. CDR1 and CDR2 from the germline V gene are KGHDR and SFDVKD. Authors' processing steps: Estimated nucleated cell counts came from reference gene primer amplification. Profiled with immunoSEQ multiplex PCR; TCRdb holds only in-frame clones, not every one. V and J calls and clone size follow that table, whereas D and trimming were derived from the DNA. The sample yields 250,000 or so clones, about 83% seen once. The TCR was taken from a man over 45 with acute or convalescent COVID-19. The chain recombines TRBV24-1 with TRBJ2-3; 8 bases line up with TRBD2. What was sequenced was peripheral blood. The CDR3 sequence is CATSDPGLAGTDTQYF. The DNA of the CDR3 is TGTGCCACCAGTGATCCCGGACTAGCTGGCACAGATACGCAGTATTTT.